The 8 T cell receptor beta chains below all came from one sample that was sequenced in a study of T cell repertoires in aging, cancer and after chemotherapy. Multiplex touch-down PCR with TRB-A/B primers amplified rearranged V-D-J TRB sequences. TCRdb reanalysed the multiplex PCR reads using MiXCR and keeps one entry per CDR3 protein. Of nearly 11,000 distinct CDR3 sequences listed, under 55% are singletons. Peripheral blood genomic DNA, not sorted cells or RNA, was the template. The sequencing sample was made of blood. These TCRs come from a human donor in good health.

The chain joins TRBV20-1 to TRBJ2-2; a possible D gene is TRBD1 (6 bases). The germline V and J ends were trimmed by 5 bases and 1 base, with 11 bases remaining between them. CDR3 size: 14 residues. Germline CDR1 DFQATT, CDR2 SNEGSKA (reference sequence). CDR3 sequence: CSARTALNTGELFF. CDR3 nucleotides: TGCAGTGCTCGGACAGCGCTGAACACCGGGGAGCTGTTTTTT.

This clonotype appeared a few times. The J gene is TRBJ1-4, the V gene TRBV30; D unclear. In germline, CDR1 is GTSNPN, CDR2 SVGIG (reference sequence). Trimming took off 1 base at V and 4 bases at J, with 7 bases between the two ends. The CDR3 length is 13 residues. The CDR3 nucleotides are TGTGCCTGGAGTGACGGAAGTAATGAAAAACTGTTTTTT. It translates to CAWSDGSNEKLFF.

This sequence joins TRBV28 and TRBJ1-5, with 7 bases fitting TRBD1. The CDR3 has 15 residues. CDR1 and CDR2 (germline): MDHEN, SYDVKM. With 6 bases clipped from V and 7 bases from J, the junction kept 12 bases outside the gene matches. DNA of the CDR3: TGTGCCAGCAGAACCTCCGGGACAGTCGGGCAGCCCCAGCATTTT. This encodes CASRTSGTVGQPQHF.

The chain combines TRBV6-2 or TRBV6-3 with TRBJ1-6; D unclear. CDR3 length equals 15 residues. Looked up from germline, CDR1 is MNHEY and CDR2 is SVGEGT. V shed 0 bases and J shed 2 bases, with 5 bases lying between them. CDR3 protein: CASSYSGTYNSPLHF. CDR3 DNA sequence: TGTGCCAGCAGTTACTCCGGGACCTATAATTCACCCCTCCACTTT.

V usage is TRBV5-5 and J usage is TRBJ2-3, with 9 bases aligning to TRBD1. CDR3 length: 16 amino acids. Per germline, CDR1 SGHKS and CDR2 YYEKEE (reference sequence). The ends lost 4 bases at V and 3 bases at J; junction bases unmatched: 9. This CDR3 is CASSLSRQGVTDTQYF. The DNA for the CDR3 is TGTGCCAGCAGCCTAAGTCGACAGGGGGTAACAGATACGCAGTATTTT.

A remark on this clonotype: An end of the junction differs from the germline gene, which may be a read error. The V call is TRBV12-3 or TRBV12-4, the J call TRBJ2-7; 7 bases match TRBD1. The CDR3 runs 16 residues. CDR3 in amino acids: CATSDSRADRAHEQYF. DNA of the CDR3: TGTGCCACCAGTGATTCTCGAGCAGACAGGGCCCACGAGCAGTACTTC.

Notes on this clonotype: One end of the junction does not line up with germline, which may come from a read error. J is TRBJ2-7 and V is TRBV6-6; D possibly corresponds to TRBD1 (6 bases). CDR1 and CDR2 from the germline V gene are MNHNY and SVGAGI (reference sequence). The CDR3 runs 14 residues. CDR3 DNA sequence: TGCGCCAGCAGCTTGCCGGGACAAGGCTACGAGCAGTACTTC. Its protein is CASSLPGQGYEQYF.

This clonotype turned up a few times. The chain couples TRBV5-4 to TRBJ2-3, with TRBD2 matching over 12 bases. The V gene end was trimmed by 4 bases and the J gene end by 6 bases; junction bases not matched to a gene: 3. The germline gives CDR1 SGHNT, CDR2 YYREEE (reference sequence). The CDR3 is 14 amino acids. For the CDR3, the DNA is TGTGCCAGCAGCCTAGCGGGGGGGCCGGATACGCAGTATTTT. Encoded protein: CASSLAGGPDTQYF.